The rows below give T cell receptor beta chains drawn from one sample of a study of blood T cell repertoires in COVID-19. Generated by immunoSEQ multiplex PCR, the TCRdb table keeps only in-frame clones and is missing some. Among fewer than 350,000 clones listed, about 91% were seen once. Sequencing was performed on PBMCs or T cells enriched from blood (not recorded which). The receptors shown here come from a woman between 35 and 50 years old who had recovered from COVID-19. Both conserved end residues are part of each CDR3. Each record gives: V gene, D gene, clone size, J gene, CDR3 DNA, CDR3 protein. A D gene is named only where the DNA matches it firmly. A clone size is listed for some rows: how often the clone was seen (once, few, many), or a class if it is expanded.

v_gene: TRBV21-1; d_gene: .; abundance: .; j_gene: TRBJ2-7; CDR3nt: TGTGCCAGCAGCAAAGGGGATAGCGGGGGACCCTACGAGCAGTACTTC; CDR3aa: CASSKGDSGGPYEQYF
v_gene: TRBV7-3; d_gene: .; abundance: .; j_gene: TRBJ2-1; CDR3nt: TGTGCCAGCAGCTCTCCGGGACTCACATACAATGAGCAGTTCTTC; CDR3aa: CASSSPGLTYNEQFF
v_gene: TRBV5-1; d_gene: TRBD2; abundance: .; j_gene: TRBJ2-3; CDR3nt: TGCGCCAGCAGCCCCGTTGAGCGGGAGTCGAATACGCAGTATTTT; CDR3aa: CASSPVERESNTQYF
v_gene: TRBV24-1; d_gene: .; abundance: .; j_gene: TRBJ2-1; CDR3nt: TGTGCCACCAGTGATGGACTCGCCGAGCAGTTCTTC; CDR3aa: CATSDGLAEQFF
v_gene: TRBV24-1; d_gene: .; abundance: .; j_gene: TRBJ2-2; CDR3nt: TGTGCCACCAGTGATTCGCCACCGGGACACAGCACCGGGGAGCTGTTTTTT; CDR3aa: CATSDSPPGHSTGELFF
v_gene: TRBV30; d_gene: .; abundance: .; j_gene: TRBJ1-2; CDR3nt: TGTGCCTGGAGTCCACGGGACTCTGGCTACACCTTC; CDR3aa: CAWSPRDSGYTF
v_gene: TRBV6-5; d_gene: .; abundance: .; j_gene: TRBJ1-4; CDR3nt: TGTGCCAGCAGTTCTCAGGGTATAGGTGAAAAACTGTTTTTT; CDR3aa: CASSSQGIGEKLFF
v_gene: TRBV11-2; d_gene: .; abundance: .; j_gene: TRBJ2-7; CDR3nt: TGTGCCAGCAGCTTGGGCCCTGGGAGCTCCTACGAGCAGTACTTC; CDR3aa: CASSLGPGSSYEQYF
v_gene: TRBV19; d_gene: TRBD2; abundance: once; j_gene: TRBJ2-3; CDR3nt: TGTGCCAGTAGTCCCCGGACTAGCGGGAGCACAGATACGCAGTATTTT; CDR3aa: CASSPRTSGSTDTQYF
v_gene: TRBV19; d_gene: .; abundance: .; j_gene: TRBJ1-1; CDR3nt: TGTGCCAGCCCAGGGGTAATGAGCACTGAAGCTTTCTTT; CDR3aa: CASPGVMSTEAFF
v_gene: TRBV7-2; d_gene: .; abundance: once; j_gene: TRBJ2-4; CDR3nt: TGTGCCAGCGTGGGGGCTTTAGCCAAAAACATTCAGTACTTC; CDR3aa: CASVGALAKNIQYF
v_gene: TRBV5-4; d_gene: TRBD1; abundance: .; j_gene: TRBJ1-6; CDR3nt: TGTGCCAGCAGCCCGGGGGACAGTTATAATTCACCCCTCCACTTT; CDR3aa: CASSPGDSYNSPLHF
v_gene: TRBV10-1; d_gene: .; abundance: .; j_gene: TRBJ2-7; CDR3nt: TGCGCCAGCAGTGAATCCGGGTTCGTCTACGAGCAGTACTTC; CDR3aa: CASSESGFVYEQYF
v_gene: TRBV19; d_gene: TRBD1; abundance: .; j_gene: TRBJ1-4; CDR3nt: TGTGCCAGTAGTTTTTCAGGGGACCAGGGGGATGAAAAACTGTTTTTT; CDR3aa: CASSFSGDQGDEKLFF
v_gene: TRBV29-1; d_gene: .; abundance: .; j_gene: TRBJ1-2; CDR3nt: TGCAGCGTTGACGGACAGAATAACTATGGCTACACCTTC; CDR3aa: CSVDGQNNYGYTF
v_gene: TRBV12-3/TRBV12-4; d_gene: .; abundance: .; j_gene: TRBJ2-7; CDR3nt: TGTGCCAGCAGTCTAGTCCTTGACGAGCAGTACTTC; CDR3aa: CASSLVLDEQYF
v_gene: TRBV4-3; d_gene: TRBD1; abundance: .; j_gene: TRBJ2-3; CDR3nt: TGCGCCAGCAGCCTCCAACCGGGACAGGGGGGCACAGATACGCAGTATTTT; CDR3aa: CASSLQPGQGGTDTQYF
v_gene: TRBV7-9; d_gene: .; abundance: .; j_gene: TRBJ1-5; CDR3nt: TGTGCCAGCAGCCCCACCGGGAGGAGCAATCAGCCCCAGCATTTT; CDR3aa: CASSPTGRSNQPQHF
v_gene: TRBV15; d_gene: TRBD1; abundance: .; j_gene: TRBJ2-7; CDR3nt: TGTGCCACCAGCAGAGATCTGGGACAGTCCTACGAGCAGTACTTC; CDR3aa: CATSRDLGQSYEQYF
v_gene: TRBV19; d_gene: TRBD2; abundance: .; j_gene: TRBJ2-1; CDR3nt: TGTGCCAGTAGAACTAGCGGGGTAAGTGGTGAGCAGTTCTTC; CDR3aa: CASRTSGVSGEQFF